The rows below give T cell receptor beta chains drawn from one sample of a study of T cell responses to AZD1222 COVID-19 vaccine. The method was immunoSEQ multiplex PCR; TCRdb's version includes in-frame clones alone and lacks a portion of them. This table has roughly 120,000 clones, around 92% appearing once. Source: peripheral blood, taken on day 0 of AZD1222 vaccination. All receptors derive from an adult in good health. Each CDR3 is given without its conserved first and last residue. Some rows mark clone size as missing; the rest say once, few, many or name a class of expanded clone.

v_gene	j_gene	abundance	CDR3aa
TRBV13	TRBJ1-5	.	ASSFSMGQGSNQPQH
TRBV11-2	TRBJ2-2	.	ASSSIGPRRGPGELF
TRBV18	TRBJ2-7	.	ASSPGLAGAPSYEQY
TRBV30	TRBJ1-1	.	AWSKTGGPPRF
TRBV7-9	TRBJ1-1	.	ASSLRDIWALNTEAF
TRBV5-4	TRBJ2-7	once	ASSLDLQGLGQY
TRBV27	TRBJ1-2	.	ASSFYPPGWGYT
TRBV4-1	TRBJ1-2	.	AMRSYGYT
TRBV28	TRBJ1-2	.	ASSLPAGHGYT
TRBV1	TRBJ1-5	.	TRNRTGDTRNQPQH
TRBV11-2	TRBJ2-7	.	ASSLLGTEPHEQY
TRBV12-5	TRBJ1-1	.	ASGYQGLNTEAF
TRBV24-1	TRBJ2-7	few	ATSQGSYEQY
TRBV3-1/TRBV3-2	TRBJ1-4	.	ASSQVLKTTNEKLF
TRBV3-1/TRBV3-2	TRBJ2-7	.	ASSLTPAVYEQY
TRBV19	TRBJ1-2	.	ASSMDRGSYGYT
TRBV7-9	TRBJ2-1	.	ASSGRPGPGTEQF
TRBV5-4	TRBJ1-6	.	ASSLLPTGNNSPLH
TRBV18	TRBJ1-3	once	ASSSGQISGNTIY
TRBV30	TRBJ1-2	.	AWKGTGLSNYGYT
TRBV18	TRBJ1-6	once	ASSQESSGSPLH
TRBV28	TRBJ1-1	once	ASSYSGENTEAF
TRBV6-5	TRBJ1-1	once	ASRPTGTGNTEAF
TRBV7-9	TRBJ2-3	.	ASSVQGFGADTQY
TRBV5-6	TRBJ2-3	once	ASRLAGNSDTQY
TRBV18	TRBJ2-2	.	ASSPPSRNTGELF
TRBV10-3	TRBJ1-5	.	AISGGQINQPQH
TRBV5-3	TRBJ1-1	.	ARTPTQTDRVNTEAF
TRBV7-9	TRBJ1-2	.	ASSLPSPGAGGYT
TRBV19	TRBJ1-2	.	ASMLNGYT
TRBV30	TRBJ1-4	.	AWSVSRNEKLF
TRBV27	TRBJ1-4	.	ASSLGTATNEKLF
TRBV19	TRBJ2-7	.	ASSYRDRGAYEQY
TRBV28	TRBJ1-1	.	ASSSGRKAF
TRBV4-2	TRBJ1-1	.	ASSRGDLGTEAF
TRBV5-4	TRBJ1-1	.	ASSLDTTEAF